The T cell receptor beta chain under discussion was sequenced for a study of shared clonotypes between healthy human individuals. For sorted subsets, 150 to 200 ng DNA per replicate equaled about 30,000 T cell genomes. This table comes from immunoSEQ multiplex PCR, and its TCRdb copy is limited to in-frame clones, with some not included. The data show about 1 million clones, roughly 75% seen once. Germline-derived CDR1 and CDR2 are SGHTA and FQGNSA. The CDR3 loop spans 14 amino acids. V lost 3 bases and J lost 1, with 9 bases in between. The rearrangement joins TRBV7-2 to TRBJ1-1; no reliable D call. Material: memory CD4+ T cells sorted from blood. Regarding subset: CD45RA-negative fraction. The TCR comes from a man aged 18 to 30 in good health. The CDR3, as DNA: TGTGCCAGCAGCTTTCCTCGGTCGAACACTGAAGCTTTCTTT. As protein: CASSFPRSNTEAFF.